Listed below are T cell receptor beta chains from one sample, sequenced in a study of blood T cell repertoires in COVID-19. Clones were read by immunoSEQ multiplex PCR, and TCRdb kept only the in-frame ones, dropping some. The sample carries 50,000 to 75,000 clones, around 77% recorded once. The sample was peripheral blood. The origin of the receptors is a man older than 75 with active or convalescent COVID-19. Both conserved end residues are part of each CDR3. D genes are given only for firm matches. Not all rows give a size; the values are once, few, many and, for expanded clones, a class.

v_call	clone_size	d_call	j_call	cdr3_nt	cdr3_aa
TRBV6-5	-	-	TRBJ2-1	TGTGCCAGCAGTCGGAGCGGGTTGGACAATGAGCAGTTCTTC	CASSRSGLDNEQFF
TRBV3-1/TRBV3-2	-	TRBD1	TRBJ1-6	TGTGCCAGCAGCCAGAGGACAGGGGTAAATAATTCACCCCTCCACTTT	CASSQRTGVNNSPLHF
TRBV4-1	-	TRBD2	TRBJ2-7	TGCGCCAGCAGCCAAGAGCTAGCGGTACCCTACGAGCAGTACTTC	CASSQELAVPYEQYF
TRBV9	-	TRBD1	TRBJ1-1	TGTGCCAGCAGCCCGACAGGGGAGGTGGAAGCTTTCTTT	CASSPTGEVEAFF
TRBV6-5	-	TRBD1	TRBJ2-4	TGTGCCAGCAGCTCCTTACGACAGGGGCTAAGCATTCAGTACTTC	CASSSLRQGLSIQYF
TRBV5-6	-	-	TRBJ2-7	TGTGCCAGCAGCTCCGCCTCTAACGAGCAGTACTTC	CASSSASNEQYF
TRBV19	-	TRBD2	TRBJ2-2	TGTGCCAGTAGCGGGGGGGTCTTCCTCACCGGGGAGCTGTTTTTT	CASSGGVFLTGELFF
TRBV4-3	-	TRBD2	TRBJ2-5	TGCGCCAGCAGCCCTCGAGCGGGAGCTGGGTTAGAGACCCAGTACTTC	CASSPRAGAGLETQYF
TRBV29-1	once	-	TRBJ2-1	TGCAGCTCAGAGGATTACGGTGAGCAGTTCTTC	CSSEDYGEQFF
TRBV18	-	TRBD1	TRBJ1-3	TGTGCCAGCTCACCGGAGGGGGCAAACACCATATATTTT	CASSPEGANTIYF